One TCR beta chain is described in this entry. Study processing details: Counts of nucleated cells, estimated from reference gene primer amplification, were obtained. Using immunoSEQ multiplex PCR, the repertoire was profiled, and TCRdb retains in-frame clones only, with some absent. V and J calls and clone size are as listed in that table; D and trimming were resolved from the DNA. The sample consists of 150,000 to 200,000 clones, about 88% of them appearing once. The record originates from a study of blood T cell repertoires in COVID-19. The wider study: The study drew acute and convalescent COVID-19 samples from the United States, Italy and Spain. PBMCs, B-cell-depleted T cells, or T cells provided the cDNA or gDNA that made up the material.

V was pared by 5 bases and J by 3 bases, with 9 bases of the junction left unmatched. The CDR3 is 16 residues long. Looked up from germline, CDR1 is SGHAT and CDR2 is FQNNGV. Sequencing was performed on peripheral blood. This clonotype was sampled from a human donor in a cohort sampled during active COVID-19. This chain connects TRBV11-2 to TRBJ2-3; TRBD1 matches at 9 bases. The CDR3, as DNA: TGTGCCAGCAGCCTAACAGGGGGCAAGACGACAGATACGCAGTATTTT. Translated: CASSLTGGKTTDTQYF.